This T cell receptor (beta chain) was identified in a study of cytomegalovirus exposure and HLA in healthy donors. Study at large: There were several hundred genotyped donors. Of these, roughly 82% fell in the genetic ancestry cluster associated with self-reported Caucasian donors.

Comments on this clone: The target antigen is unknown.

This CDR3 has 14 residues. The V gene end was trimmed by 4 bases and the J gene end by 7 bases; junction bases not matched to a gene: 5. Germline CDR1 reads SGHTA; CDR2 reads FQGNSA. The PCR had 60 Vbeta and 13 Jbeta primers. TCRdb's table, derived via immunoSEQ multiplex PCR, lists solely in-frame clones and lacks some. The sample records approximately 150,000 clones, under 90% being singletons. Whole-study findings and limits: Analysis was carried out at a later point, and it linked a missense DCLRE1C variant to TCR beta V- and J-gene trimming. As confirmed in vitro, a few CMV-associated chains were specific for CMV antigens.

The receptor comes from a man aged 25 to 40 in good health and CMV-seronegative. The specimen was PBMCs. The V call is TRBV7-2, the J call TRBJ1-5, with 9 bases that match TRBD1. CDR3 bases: TGTGCCAGCAGCTCGAATGGACAGGGGCAGCCCCAGCATTTT. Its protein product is CASSSNGQGQPQHF. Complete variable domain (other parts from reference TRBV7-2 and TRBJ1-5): GAGVSQSPSNKVTEKGKDVELRCDPISGHTALYWYRQSLGQGLEFLIYFQGNSAPDKSGLPSDRFSAERTGGSVSTLTIQRTQQEDSAVYLCASSSNGQGQPQHFGDGTRLSIL.